These 14 T cell receptor beta chains came from one sample sequenced in a study of Ad26.COV2.S vaccination and SARS-CoV-2 variants. The treatment is: roughly 18 received Ad26.COV2.S at low or high dose, single or two shots; 5 received placebo; per-sample allocation not given. Material that was analyzed had been drawn on day 63 after the first vaccine or placebo injection. Profiling relied on immunoSEQ multiplex PCR, and the TCRdb table lists in-frame clones only, not all of them. The table records some 640,000 clones, roughly nine tenths of them present only once. Sample: peripheral blood, taken in a trial of Ad26.COV2.S vaccine versus placebo. These receptors all come from a person aged 18-60 years who received the Ad26.COV2.S COVID-19 vaccine or a placebo.

To note about this clone: Other DNA sequences in this specimen translate into the identical CDR3. CDR3 protein: CASSRGDFSYEQYF. The CDR3, as DNA: TGTGCCAGCAGCCGTGGGGACTTCTCCTACGAGCAGTACTTC. The chain carries TRBV7-9 and TRBJ2-7, with D maybe TRBD2 (6 bases). The CDR3 contains 14 residues. V lost 5 bases to trimming and J lost 0 bases, with 11 bases between them. Germline-derived CDR1 and CDR2 are SEHNR and FQNEAQ (reference sequence).

The chain recombines TRBV19 with TRBJ2-1, with 15 positions matching TRBD2. The CDR3 is 19 amino acids. CDR1 and CDR2 (germline): LNHDA, SQIVND (reference sequence). V lost 4 bases to trimming and J lost 4 bases; unmatched junction nucleotides: 11. Here the CDR3 reads CASSTDGLAGGPKYNEQFF. As DNA, the CDR3 is TGTGCCAGTAGTACGGACGGACTAGCGGGAGGGCCGAAATACAATGAGCAGTTCTTC.

The genes are TRBV29-1 and TRBJ1-2; D is uncertain. Trimming pared 4 bases from V and 8 bases from J, leaving 17 bases between. This CDR3 spans 13 amino acids. The germline CDR1 and CDR2 sequences are SQVTM and ANQGSEA. Here the CDR3 DNA reads TGCAGCGTTGGCCCCAGACTGACGGGAGGCTACACCTTC. As protein: CSVGPRLTGGYTF.

V is TRBV29-1 and J is TRBJ2-3; D gene ambiguous. This CDR3 region has 15 residues. Germline V gene sequence: CDR1 SQVTM, CDR2 ANQGSEA. Between the trimmed V and J ends, which lost 0 bases and 2 bases, there was a span of 12 bases. The CDR3 loop is CSVEDFGSLTDTQYF. The CDR3 nucleotides read TGCAGCGTTGAAGATTTCGGCAGCCTCACAGATACGCAGTATTTT.

The chain uses TRBV9 and TRBJ2-1; 10 positions match TRBD1. The germline V gene encodes CDR1 SGDLS and CDR2 YYNGEE. The V gene end was trimmed by 2 bases and the J gene end by 16 bases; junction bases not matched to a gene: 6. The CDR3 covers 12 residues. The CDR3 reads CASSVDDRGQFF. For the CDR3, the DNA is TGTGCCAGCAGCGTGGATGACAGGGGGCAATTCTTC.

The sample holds one count of this clone. This chain joins TRBV5-1 and TRBJ2-5; perhaps TRBD2 as D (6 bases). The germline V gene encodes CDR1 SGHRS and CDR2 YFSETQ. There are 14 residues in the CDR3. V shed 5 bases and J shed 3 bases, with 14 bases lying between them. The CDR3 loop reads CASRELRGKETQYF. The CDR3 coding sequence is TGCGCCAGCAGAGAGCTACGGGGGAAAGAGACCCAGTACTTC.

This clone was recorded only once. The rearrangement joins TRBV9 to TRBJ1-5; no clear D gene. The CDR3 extends over 15 amino acids. The germline CDR1 and CDR2 sequences are SGDLS and YYNGEE. Trimming removed 0 bases at V and 2 bases at J, with 9 bases between. CDR3 sequence: CASSVEADGNQPQHF. The CDR3 DNA reads as TGTGCCAGCAGCGTAGAGGCGGACGGCAATCAGCCCCAGCATTTT.

V and J are TRBV7-2 and TRBJ2-3; 11 bases line up with TRBD2. The J segment lost 6 bases and the V segment lost 1 base, leaving 12 bases of the junction unmatched. Germline values: CDR1 SGHTA, CDR2 FQGNSA. This CDR3 contains 18 residues. The CDR3 region is CASSLVGVSGRAPDTQYF. The CDR3 bases are TGTGCCAGCAGCTTAGTCGGGGTTAGCGGGAGGGCCCCCGATACGCAGTATTTT.

The chain uses TRBV7-2 and TRBJ1-5; D is undetermined. CDR1 and CDR2 (germline): SGHTA, FQGNSA. The CDR3 is 16 amino acids. The germline V and J ends were trimmed by 3 bases and 6 bases, with 18 bases remaining between them. The CDR3 DNA sequence: TGTGCCAGCAGCTTCCGGGGAGGAGGTGGTAGTCAGCCCCAGCATTTT. It yields the protein CASSFRGGGGSQPQHF.

This clone was counted many times. The chain combines TRBV2 with TRBJ2-7; 7 positions agree with TRBD1. The CDR3 covers 19 residues. Trimming cost V 3 bases and J 0 bases; bases outside gene matches: 17. The germline V gene has CDR1 SNHLY and CDR2 FYNNEI. The CDR3 bases are TGTGCCAGCAGTGAGAGGAGACAGGGATGGATCTCCCTCTCCTACGAGCAGTACTTC. It encodes CASSERRQGWISLSYEQYF.

The V gene is TRBV3-1 (or the pseudogene TRBV3-2), the J gene TRBJ2-7; the D gene is possibly TRBD1 (5 bases). The CDR3 contains 13 residues. Germline V CDR1 and CDR2: LGHDT, YNNKEL (reference sequence). V lost 4 bases and J 4 bases, leaving 11 bases between the germline ends. CDR3 nucleotide sequence: TGTGCCAGCAGCCCCTCAACAGGATACGAGCAGTACTTC. Translating it yields CASSPSTGYEQYF.

This sequence joins TRBV15 and TRBJ2-1; D is unresolved. V was cut by 0 bases and J by 10 bases, with 10 bases left in between. This CDR3 is built from 13 residues. In germline, CDR1 is LNHNV, CDR2 YYDKDF (reference sequence). CDR3 sequence (DNA): TGTGCCACCAGCAGAGATACGGCGGAGGAGCAGTTCTTC. It translates to CATSRDTAEEQFF.

The rearrangement links TRBV18 to TRBJ1-2; 10 bases fit TRBD1. Germline trimming cut 3 bases from V and 9 bases from J; bases unmatched to any gene: 7. CDR3 size: 14 residues. Germline CDR1 and CDR2: KGHSH and LQKENI. This CDR3 reads CASSPDRGLGSYTF. The DNA for the CDR3 is TGTGCCAGCTCACCCGACAGGGGGCTTGGAAGCTACACCTTC.

V and J are TRBV9 and TRBJ2-1; D unclear. The CDR3 consists of 15 residues. Trimming cost V 2 bases and J 0 bases, with 9 bases left between them. Germline lookup yields CDR1 SGDLS and CDR2 YYNGEE. The CDR3, as DNA: TGTGCCAGCAGCGTTACGAGGAGCTCCTACAATGAGCAGTTCTTC. Protein sequence: CASSVTRSSYNEQFF.